The rows below give T cell receptor beta chains drawn from one sample of a study of post-analysis software for immune sequencing data. In TCRdb, the PCR reads were re-called with MiXCR into one record per CDR3 protein. The sample has hundreds of thousands of distinct CDR3 sequences, roughly 27% seen once; the top ten hold approximately 0.55%. Input material: blood. All receptors come from a girl between 5 and 17 years old with multiple sclerosis. The CDR3 runs from the conserved cysteine through the conserved F or W. D genes are given only for firm matches. Part of the rows lack a size; the others show once, few, many or a class for expanded clones.

J: TRBJ2-2; V: TRBV10-3; size: few; D: NA; DNA: TGTGCCATCAGGGGGCCCGGGGCGGCCGGGGAGCTGTTTTTT; CDR3: CAIRGPGAAGELFF
J: TRBJ2-1; V: TRBV12-3/TRBV12-4; size: NA; D: TRBD1; DNA: TGTGCCAGCAGTAGGGACAGTCTGAGCTCCCACAATGAGCAGTTCTTC; CDR3: CASSRDSLSSHNEQFF
J: TRBJ2-7; V: TRBV6-5; size: NA; D: TRBD1; DNA: TGTGCCGGCAGTTACGGACAGGGGTACGAGCAGTACTTC; CDR3: CAGSYGQGYEQYF
J: TRBJ2-7; V: TRBV20-1; size: NA; D: NA; DNA: TGCAGTGCTAGTGTTGGGCCAGCCTACGAGCAGTACTTC; CDR3: CSASVGPAYEQYF
J: TRBJ2-7; V: TRBV12-3/TRBV12-4; size: NA; D: TRBD2; DNA: TGTGCCAGCAGTTTTTCCTCCCTAGCGGGGAACTACGAGCAGTACTTC; CDR3: CASSFSSLAGNYEQYF
J: TRBJ2-1; V: TRBV12-3/TRBV12-4; size: NA; D: NA; DNA: TGTGCCAGCAGTCCAGGGCCCCTAGGCCATGAGCAGTTCTTC; CDR3: CASSPGPLGHEQFF
J: TRBJ2-5; V: TRBV20-1; size: few; D: NA; DNA: TGCAGTGCTAGGGCCTGGACAGAGCAAGAGACCCAGTACTTC; CDR3: CSARAWTEQETQYF
J: TRBJ2-1; V: TRBV12-3/TRBV12-4; size: few; D: TRBD2; DNA: TGTGCCAGCAGTTCCGGACTAGCGGCTAACAATCAGTTCTTC; CDR3: CASSSGLAANNQFF
J: TRBJ2-2; V: TRBV7-6; size: NA; D: NA; DNA: TGTGCCAGCAGGGGGGTCGGGAGTCCCGGGGAGCTGTTTTTT; CDR3: CASRGVGSPGELFF
J: TRBJ2-7; V: TRBV6-5; size: many; D: NA; DNA: TGTGCCAGCAGTCCGCTTGTGGCCTACGAGCAGTACTTC; CDR3: CASSPLVAYEQYF
J: TRBJ1-4; V: TRBV6-6; size: few; D: NA; DNA: TGTGCCAGCAGTTACTCCTGGGGCCCAGATAATGAAAAACTGTTTTTT; CDR3: CASSYSWGPDNEKLFF
J: TRBJ2-7; V: TRBV20-1; size: NA; D: TRBD1; DNA: TGCAGTGCTAGGAAGGGACAGATAGACAATGAGCAGTACTTC; CDR3: CSARKGQIDNEQYF
J: TRBJ1-1; V: TRBV4-1; size: NA; D: TRBD1; DNA: TGCGCCAGCAGCCGACCGGACAGGGAGAACACTGAAGCTTTCTTT; CDR3: CASSRPDRENTEAFF
J: TRBJ2-4; V: TRBV7-2; size: NA; D: NA; DNA: TGTGCCAGCAGCCGAAATGGGAGAGCGGTCAACATTCAGTACTTC; CDR3: CASSRNGRAVNIQYF
J: TRBJ2-3; V: TRBV28; size: few; D: NA; DNA: TGTGCCACCTTTTTGCAGGGGACAGATACGCAGTATTTT; CDR3: CATFLQGTDTQYF
J: TRBJ1-6; V: TRBV4-1; size: NA; D: NA; DNA: TGCGCCAGCAGCCAAGGGACGGATGGGAATTCACCCCTCCACTTT; CDR3: CASSQGTDGNSPLHF
J: TRBJ1-2; V: TRBV4-1; size: NA; D: TRBD1; DNA: TGCGCCAGCAGCCAAGTGTCGCTACAGGGGGTAGGTGGCTACACCTTC; CDR3: CASSQVSLQGVGGYTF
J: TRBJ1-1; V: TRBV7-2; size: NA; D: NA; DNA: TGTGCCAGCAGCTTACAGTCATGGACTGAAGCTTTCTTT; CDR3: CASSLQSWTEAFF
J: TRBJ2-7; V: TRBV15; size: few; D: TRBD2; DNA: TGTGCCACCAGCAGGCTAGCGGGAGTCGGCTACGAGCAGTACTTC; CDR3: CATSRLAGVGYEQYF
J: TRBJ2-7; V: TRBV10-3; size: many; D: NA; DNA: TGTGCCATCAGCGACATTACAGGGCTGCAAATCTACGAGCAGTACTTC; CDR3: CAISDITGLQIYEQYF
J: TRBJ2-5; V: TRBV10-2; size: NA; D: NA; DNA: TGCGCCAGCAGTGAGGGTGCCTCCATGACGGCGTCCCAAGAGACCCAGTACTTC; CDR3: CASSEGASMTASQETQYF
J: TRBJ2-7; V: TRBV18; size: few; D: NA; DNA: TGTGCCAGCTCACTTGGTCTGGGTGACTACGAGCAGTACTTC; CDR3: CASSLGLGDYEQYF
J: TRBJ2-1; V: TRBV4-3; size: NA; D: NA; DNA: TGCGCCAGCAGTCAAGATCTTCGGTGGGGGAATGAGCAGTTCTTC; CDR3: CASSQDLRWGNEQFF
J: TRBJ1-1; V: TRBV3-1; size: NA; D: TRBD1; DNA: TGTGCCAGCAGCCTCAAGGGACAGGGTACTGAAGCTTTCTTT; CDR3: CASSLKGQGTEAFF
J: TRBJ1-6; V: TRBV5-1; size: NA; D: TRBD1; DNA: TGCGCCAGCAGCCCAACCGGGACAGGGTATACTTCACCCCTCCACTTT; CDR3: CASSPTGTGYTSPLHF
J: TRBJ1-6; V: TRBV6-6; size: few; D: TRBD1; DNA: TGTGCCAGCAATTACTCCGGGACAGTGGATTCACCCCTCCACTTT; CDR3: CASNYSGTVDSPLHF
J: TRBJ2-3; V: TRBV28; size: NA; D: TRBD2; DNA: TGTGCCAGCAGGGGGCTAGCGGGAGCTCCCCCCGCAGATACGCAGTATTTT; CDR3: CASRGLAGAPPADTQYF
J: TRBJ2-3; V: TRBV12-3/TRBV12-4; size: many; D: NA; DNA: TGTGCCAGCAGCCCTCGCACAGATACGCAGTATTTT; CDR3: CASSPRTDTQYF
J: TRBJ1-4; V: TRBV6-6; size: NA; D: NA; DNA: TGTGCCGGCAGAGACCCCGTTAGGCCAAAGGTTCTGTTTTTT; CDR3: CAGRDPVRPKVLFF
J: TRBJ2-3; V: TRBV6-1; size: NA; D: NA; DNA: TGTGCCACCCGGTGGGCAGATACGCAGTATTTT; CDR3: CATRWADTQYF
J: TRBJ2-3; V: TRBV28; size: NA; D: NA; DNA: TGTGCCAGCAGTCTTCCGAGAGGCACAGATACGCAGTATTTT; CDR3: CASSLPRGTDTQYF
J: TRBJ2-7; V: TRBV7-2; size: NA; D: TRBD1; DNA: TGTGCCAGCAGCCCAGGGGGAGTGGGGCGCGAGCAGTACTTC; CDR3: CASSPGGVGREQYF
J: TRBJ2-7; V: TRBV28; size: few; D: NA; DNA: TGTGCCAGCAGTTCACCCGCTGACGACGAGCAGTACTTC; CDR3: CASSSPADDEQYF
J: TRBJ1-4; V: TRBV5-1; size: few; D: NA; DNA: TGCGCCAGCAGCCGTCGCGACAGAAATGAAAAACTGTTTTTT; CDR3: CASSRRDRNEKLFF
J: TRBJ2-5; V: TRBV5-4; size: NA; D: TRBD2; DNA: TGTGCCAGCAGCTTAACTAGCGGGAGGACGGGGGAGCAGTACTTC; CDR3: CASSLTSGRTGEQYF
J: TRBJ2-2; V: TRBV20-1; size: NA; D: NA; DNA: TGCAGTGCTTATAAAAGACGGCTGAGCACCGGGGAGCTGTTTTTT; CDR3: CSAYKRRLSTGELFF
J: TRBJ1-2; V: TRBV28; size: NA; D: NA; DNA: TGTGCCAGCAGTTTGGGGGTAGGCGGCTACACCTTC; CDR3: CASSLGVGGYTF
J: TRBJ2-7; V: TRBV28; size: many; D: NA; DNA: TGTGCCAGCAGTTTTCCCACCTCCTACGAGCAGTACTTC; CDR3: CASSFPTSYEQYF
J: TRBJ2-7; V: TRBV20-1; size: few; D: TRBD2; DNA: TGCAGTGCTAGTGCTAGCGGGACCTACGAGCAGTACTTC; CDR3: CSASASGTYEQYF
J: TRBJ1-1; V: TRBV6-5; size: NA; D: TRBD1; DNA: TGTGCCAGCACCACAGGGGCAGGGATTACCGAAGCTTTCTTT; CDR3: CASTTGAGITEAFF
J: TRBJ2-3; V: TRBV15; size: few; D: NA; DNA: TGTGCCACCAGCAGAGATCGGGGTCCCATGGATACGCAGTATTTT; CDR3: CATSRDRGPMDTQYF
J: TRBJ1-5; V: TRBV12-3/TRBV12-4; size: NA; D: NA; DNA: TGTGCCAGCAGCCCTACCGGGACCGTAAGCAATCAGCCCCAGCATTTT; CDR3: CASSPTGTVSNQPQHF
J: TRBJ1-1; V: TRBV12-3/TRBV12-4; size: NA; D: NA; DNA: TGTGCCCGCAGTCTAACCGGGAATAGGGCCGAAGCTTTCTTT; CDR3: CARSLTGNRAEAFF
J: TRBJ2-7; V: TRBV7-9; size: few; D: TRBD1; DNA: TGTGCCAGCAGCTGGAACCGGGACAGTCCCTACGAGCAGTACTTC; CDR3: CASSWNRDSPYEQYF
J: TRBJ1-4; V: TRBV20-1; size: NA; D: TRBD1; DNA: TGCAGTGCTAGAGATGGGACAGGTCCAGGACGTGAAAAACTGTTTTTT; CDR3: CSARDGTGPGREKLFF
J: TRBJ1-4; V: TRBV7-6; size: NA; D: NA; DNA: TGCGCCAGCAGCTCCCAGTTGGGGACTAATGAAAAACTGTTTTTT; CDR3: CASSSQLGTNEKLFF
J: TRBJ2-5; V: TRBV27; size: few; D: NA; DNA: TGTGCCAGCAGTTTATCGGGGCCGGGATTGGGAGAGACCCAGTACTTC; CDR3: CASSLSGPGLGETQYF
J: TRBJ2-3; V: TRBV2; size: NA; D: NA; DNA: TGTGCCAGCAGTGATAGAAGCGGCCCAAGCACAGATACGCAGTATTTT; CDR3: CASSDRSGPSTDTQYF
J: TRBJ2-5; V: TRBV29-1; size: many; D: NA; DNA: TGCAGCGTTGAGTGGACTGTACAAGAGACCCAGTACTTC; CDR3: CSVEWTVQETQYF
J: TRBJ1-2; V: TRBV28; size: NA; D: TRBD1; DNA: TGTGCCAGCAGTCTAATCGGACAGGGGCGTATAAACTATGGCTACACCTTC; CDR3: CASSLIGQGRINYGYTF
J: TRBJ2-1; V: TRBV5-1; size: many; D: TRBD1; DNA: TGCGCCAGCAGCTTGGGGGGACAGGGGTATTCCTACAATGAGCAGTTCTTC; CDR3: CASSLGGQGYSYNEQFF
J: TRBJ2-7; V: TRBV28; size: NA; D: NA; DNA: TGTGCCAGCACCCTCTGGAGGGGGGGTCTGAGCTCCTACGAGCAGTACTTC; CDR3: CASTLWRGGLSSYEQYF
J: TRBJ2-7; V: TRBV4-3; size: NA; D: TRBD1; DNA: TGCGCCAGCAGCCAATTCCGGGACAGGCCTCACGAGCAGTACTTC; CDR3: CASSQFRDRPHEQYF
J: TRBJ2-3; V: TRBV29-1; size: many; D: NA; DNA: TGCAGCGTTGACGGAAACACAGATACGCAGTATTTT; CDR3: CSVDGNTDTQYF
J: TRBJ2-5; V: TRBV28; size: few; D: NA; DNA: TGTGCCAGCAGTTTACCGTACCAAGAGACCCAGTACTTC; CDR3: CASSLPYQETQYF
J: TRBJ2-1; V: TRBV12-3/TRBV12-4; size: NA; D: NA; DNA: TGTGCCAGCAGAATCAGTGTATCGGTTAATGAGCAGTTCTTC; CDR3: CASRISVSVNEQFF
J: TRBJ2-4; V: TRBV6-5; size: NA; D: NA; DNA: TGTGCCGGCCGAGAGACAGCCAAAAACATTCAGTACTTC; CDR3: CAGRETAKNIQYF